This T cell receptor beta chain was identified in a study of shared clonotypes between healthy human individuals. Original processing methods: From ImmunoSEQ came sequences covering only the junction and carrying no quality scores, so filtering differed. Profiled with immunoSEQ multiplex PCR; TCRdb holds only in-frame clones, not every one. D and trimming come from the DNA, and the V and J calls and clone size come from that table. Here the sample spans some 490,000 clones, over 70% being singletons. This clone was seen a few times. Sequence at one end of the junction differs from germline and may be a read error. The CDR3 is 9 amino acids. Looked up from germline, CDR1 is GTSNPN and CDR2 is SVGIG (reference sequence). Everyone who donated was a Caucasian adult who lived in Nashville, Tennessee.

This clonotype originated in a woman in her thirties or forties in good health. Some clones in this sample may be carry-over from other donors' samples. This chain links TRBV30 with TRBJ1-6; a possible D gene is TRBD1 (5 bases). The sample was PBMCs. The CDR3 loop reads CAWSAGRNF. DNA for the CDR3: TGTGCCTGGAGTGCGGGGCGTAACTTT.